This paragraph covers one T cell receptor (beta chain) sequence. Which antigen it targets is not known. No base quality information exists; no much larger clone differs at one position. Using the immunoSEQ two-step multiplex PCR at survey-level depth, TRB CDR3 regions were amplified from genomic DNA. Each PCR was spiked with synthetic inline TR CDR3 controls spanning all V-J pairings to estimate template counts and remove amplification bias. Reads went through processing to reduce amplification and sequencing bias, and quantification was done against synthetic TR CDR3 analogs. The authors' pipeline ran thus. Raw data were processed in ImmunoSEQ Analyzer, with out-of-frame sequences and CDR3s containing stop codons removed, and genes were named according to IMGT nomenclature. Normalized Shannon entropy, defined as 1 minus Pielou's evenness, served as the summary measure of repertoire diversity. Two TRB sequences were counted as identical only if the two sequences had the same V gene, J gene and CDR3. Public PML clonotypes were defined as CDR3s shared by two or more PML-onset samples but absent from earlier samples, from controls, and from public databases. Skylign with the observed count method was used to analyze CDR3 amino acid composition at each position. TCRdb carries this immuneACCESS record with in-frame sequences only. Its versions omit some clonotypes, under half of them owing to an unresolved V gene in the studies checked, with the rest unexplained. Clonal size and the V and J genes are those of that table, whereas D and trimming came from the DNA. The sample table holds over 25,000 clones, of which roughly 84% were seen once. Around 2.9% of the sample lies in the top ten.

This sample's time point label indicates: time of PML onset. In the paper's terms, the treatment or condition label means: on natalizumab therapy at sampling. Diagnosis of PML relied on clinical and MRI findings, with confirmation coming from detection of JC virus DNA in cerebrospinal fluid. In the natalizumab-treated patients, PML was found to develop after between about 15 and 60 months of natalizumab therapy. Every listed patient had earlier received interferon beta, and every PML patient was female. At the time of PML onset, T3 blood samples were collected. Isolation of peripheral blood mononuclear cells was performed by Ficoll-Hypaque density gradient centrifugation. This sample is drawn from a study of multiple sclerosis patients with progressive multifocal leukoencephalopathy (dated by TCRdb to the late 2010s). In terms of the full investigation: Peripheral T and B cells were examined in MS patients who went on to develop PML (4 under natalizumab, 1 after alemtuzumab) as well as in treated patients who did not. The goal of the study was to detect any JC virus-specific or public T-cell expansions that arose at the time of PML onset. From before therapy, through 6 and 12 months, up to PML onset, two natalizumab-treated patients who later developed PML were tracked longitudinally.

General study outcomes and caveats: Only PML patients had TRB clones above 0.5% frequency, but the clones expanded at PML onset were already present before and during natalizumab therapy. Lower normalized Shannon entropy suggested less diverse TRB repertoires in most PML patients, whereas the natalizumab-treated controls showed values near 1. No common TRBV or TRBJ gene usage or preferential TRBV-TRBJ pairings were detected when PML developed. Analysis was limited to peripheral blood, even though cerebrospinal fluid or brain lymphocytes might be more informative for natalizumab-associated PML. With only a small, descriptive cohort, it remained unclear whether the findings reflect JC virus infection or general immunocompromise.

This specimen was PBMCs, taken from a patient treated with natalizumab. The source is a human donor with progressive multifocal leukoencephalopathy.

The DNA sequence is as follows: TGTGCCAGCAGCCGGACTAGCGACTACGAGCAGTACTTC. It translates as CASSRTSDYEQYF. The chain couples TRBV7-2 to TRBJ2-7; 9 nucleotides in the junction match TRBD2. The CDR3 spans 13 residues, from the cysteine through the phenylalanine. The DNA shown is the 39-base CDR3, in frame from base 1. Trimming removed 5 bases from V and 3 bases from J; the gene matches leave 2 bases unexplained. Per the germline V gene, SGHTA is the CDR1 and FQGNSA is the CDR2. When the CDR3 is completed using the reference TRBV7-2 and TRBJ2-7 genes on either side, the full variable domain is GAGVSQSPSNKVTEKGKDVELRCDPISGHTALYWYRQSLGQGLEFLIYFQGNSAPDKSGLPSDRFSAERTGGSVSTLTIQRTQQEDSAVYLCASSRTSDYEQYFGPGTRLTVT.